Following are 14 T cell receptor beta chains from one sample sequenced in a study of neurological immune-mediated disorders (dated by TCRdb to the late 2010s). The library was generated by 5' RACE. The sequencer was an Illumina HiSeq 2500. TCRdb passed the public sequencing reads through fastp at Q25 and MiXCR, retaining productive beta sequences. Every entry covers one CDR3 protein and lists the most common genes and DNA from its rows. The sample data list approximately 58,000 distinct CDR3 sequences, and about an eighth of these were observed just once. The ten largest make up about 2% of the sample. Material for sequencing was PBMCs. Every receptor here comes from a man between 60 and 75 years old in good health.

This clonotype was counted at least ten times. The genes are TRBV25-1 and TRBJ2-7; D perhaps matches TRBD1 (5 bases). The V end lost 1 base, the J end lost 5 bases, and 15 bases lay between the germline ends. The CDR3 loop spans 15 amino acids. Germline values: CDR1 MGHDK, CDR2 SYGVNS. For the CDR3, the DNA is TGTGCCAGCAGTGAATCCGTGGGGCAGAGCGACGAGCAGTACTTC. Translating it yields CASSESVGQSDEQYF.

This clonotype has at least ten counts. This chain joins TRBV20-1 and TRBJ2-6; the D gene is possibly TRBD2 (5 bases). V was trimmed by 6 bases and J by 4 bases, leaving 13 bases between them. Germline-derived CDR1 and CDR2 are DFQATT and SNEGSKA (reference sequence). This CDR3 contains 14 residues. CDR3 region: CSAVRESGANVLTF. Here the CDR3 DNA reads TGCAGTGCAGTTAGGGAGTCCGGGGCCAACGTCCTGACTTTC.

This clonotype occurred many times. V and J are TRBV4-2 and TRBJ2-7; TRBD2 matches at 8 bases. Germline trimming cut 4 bases from V and 4 bases from J; bases unmatched to any gene: 15. Germline CDR1 LGHNA, CDR2 YNFKEQ. The CDR3 length is 17 residues. CDR3 sequence: CASSRSGGGSNLYEQYF. The CDR3 DNA reads as TGTGCCAGCAGCCGTTCGGGCGGGGGGTCAAACTTATACGAGCAGTACTTC.

This clonotype was counted ten times or more. The V gene is TRBV7-6, the J gene TRBJ2-5, with 10 bases lining up with TRBD2. J was trimmed by 8 bases and V by 1 base; bases with no gene match: 13. Germline assignment: CDR1 SGHVS and CDR2 FNYEAQ. The CDR3 length is 17 residues. Here the CDR3 reads CASSLGGGTSVPRTQYF. The CDR3 DNA reads TGTGCCAGCAGCTTAGGGGGCGGGACTAGCGTACCTCGTACCCAGTACTTC.

This clonotype was counted at least ten times. The chain joins TRBV5-6 to TRBJ2-2; maybe TRBD2 (7 bases). Trimming took off 2 bases at V and 3 bases at J, with 14 bases between the two ends. This CDR3 contains 16 residues. Germline CDR1 is SGHDT and CDR2 is YYEEEE. CDR3 in DNA: TGTGCCAGCAGCTTTAGAGGGGGGGCGCACACCGGGGAGCTGTTTTTT. It codes for CASSFRGGAHTGELFF. Full variable domain (rest looked up from reference TRBV5-6 and TRBJ2-2): DAGVTQSPTHLIKTRGQQVTLRCSPKSGHDTVSWYQQALGQGPQFIFQYYEEEERQRGNFPDRFSGHQFPNYSSELNVNALLLGDSALYLCASSFRGGAHTGELFFGEGSRLTVL.

This clonotype was observed many times. The chain carries TRBV24-1 and TRBJ2-1; 15 bases map to TRBD2. Losses at the gene ends were 2 bases for V and 6 bases for J; bases not matched to a gene: 1. Germline loops: CDR1 KGHDR, CDR2 SFDVKD. This CDR3 contains 16 residues. The CDR3 sequence: CATSDSGLAGGNEQFF. The CDR3, as DNA: TGTGCCACCAGTGATTCGGGACTAGCGGGGGGCAATGAGCAGTTCTTC.

This clonotype was recorded at least ten times. V usage is TRBV10-3 and J usage is TRBJ2-3, with D tentatively TRBD2 (7 bases). Trimming left V 0 bases short and J 3 bases short, with 16 bases between. The germline V gene encodes CDR1 ENHRY and CDR2 SYGVKD. This CDR3 comprises 17 residues. The CDR3 DNA is TGTGCCATCAGTGAGTCTTGGCGGGGGCCGATTACAGATACGCAGTATTTT. Amino acids: CAISESWRGPITDTQYF.

This clonotype was observed many times. The rearrangement links TRBV7-2 to TRBJ2-1, with a possible D match to TRBD1 (6 bases). With 5 bases removed from V and 0 bases from J, the gap between germline ends came to 11 bases. CDR1 SGHTA and CDR2 FQGNSA come from the germline V gene. The CDR3 runs 15 residues. DNA of the CDR3: TGTGCCAGCAGCCCATCGGACAGCTCCTACAATGAGCAGTTCTTC. This encodes CASSPSDSSYNEQFF.

This clonotype was picked up many times. The V call is TRBV7-2, the J call TRBJ2-2; D is undetermined. CDR1 and CDR2 from the germline V gene are SGHTA and FQGNSA. The CDR3 is 12 residues long. Trimming removed 5 bases from V and 6 bases from J, with 7 bases in between. The CDR3 nucleotides are TGTGCCAGCAGCCACCCCGCCGGGGAGCTGTTTTTT. The encoded protein is CASSHPAGELFF.

This clonotype came up many times. The chain is built from TRBV6-5 and TRBJ1-2; 7 bases are shared with TRBD1. Germline CDR1 MNHEY, CDR2 SVGAGI. The V and J ends lost 4 bases and 4 bases, in that order; junction bases with no gene match: 6. The CDR3 is 14 amino acids. The CDR3 region is CASSSKQGTYGYTF. CDR3 in DNA: TGTGCCAGCAGTTCCAAACAGGGGACCTATGGCTACACCTTC.

This clonotype was counted ten times or more. V and J are TRBV5-1 and TRBJ2-3, with D perhaps given as TRBD1 or TRBD2 (5 bases each). Per the germline V gene, CDR1 is SGHRS and CDR2 is YFSETQ. The length of the CDR3 is 16 residues. Trimming removed 6 bases at V and 0 bases at J, with 17 bases between. The CDR3 DNA reads TGCGCCAGCACCTCCCGGTGGGACCCAAGCACAGATACGCAGTATTTT. The encoded protein is CASTSRWDPSTDTQYF. The whole variable domain, remainder taken from reference TRBV5-1 and TRBJ2-3, is KAGVTQTPRYLIKTRGQQVTLSCSPISGHRSVSWYQQTPGQGLQFLFEYFSETQRNKGNFPGRFSGRQFSNSRSEMNVSTLELGDSALYLCASTSRWDPSTDTQYFGPGTRLTVL.

This clonotype was seen a handful of times. The J gene is TRBJ2-7, the V gene TRBV27; 11 bases agree with TRBD1. Germline V gene data show CDR1 as MNHEY and CDR2 as SMNVEV (reference sequence). The V gene end was trimmed by 5 bases and the J gene end by 4 bases; junction bases not matched to a gene: 4. CDR3 size: 14 residues. The CDR3 nucleotides are TGTGCCAGCAGTGAGGGACAGGGGGGATACGAGCAGTACTTC. This sequence encodes CASSEGQGGYEQYF.

In this sample, this clonotype turned up many times. The chain links TRBV6-5 to TRBJ1-2; a weak D match, TRBD1 (6 bases). Trimming took 6 bases from V and 4 from J, leaving 12 bases between them. This CDR3 contains 13 residues. Per germline, CDR1 MNHEY and CDR2 SVGAGI. CDR3 residues: CASRPGHRYGYTF. The CDR3 coding sequence is TGTGCCAGCAGACCGGGACACCGCTATGGCTACACCTTC.

This clonotype appeared many times. The gene calls are TRBV27 and TRBJ2-7, with a tentative D call TRBD1 (7 bases). The germline gives CDR1 MNHEY, CDR2 SMNVEV (reference sequence). This CDR3 spans 14 amino acids. Trimming stripped 2 bases from V and 2 bases from J, with 10 bases between. In nucleotides, the CDR3 is TGTGCCAGCAGTTTACAGGGGGGCCCCTACGAGCAGTACTTC. Its protein product is CASSLQGGPYEQYF.